This T cell receptor beta chain was obtained from a study of blood T cells in healthy people across ages. Using a J-beta primer mix together with a sample-barcoded 5' primer, a second PCR was run for about 6 to 12 cycles. TCRdb fed the 5' RACE reads into MiXCR, producing one record per CDR3 protein. The sample shows 1.5 million to 2 million distinct CDR3 sequences, around 50% of them seen only once. Study-level results: The study found more naive CD4+ cells and higher diversity in long-lived than aged donors.

Drawn from each donor were ten milliliters of peripheral blood. A word on this clonotype: Its specificity is unknown.

The germline gives CDR1 LGHNA, CDR2 YNFKEQ. The V end was cut by 0 bases, the J end by 0 bases, with 12 bases between. CDR3 length: 17 residues. The sequenced material came from blood. V and J are TRBV4-2 and TRBJ2-1; D is uncertain. This clonotype originated in a woman between 40 and 55 years old in good health. CDR3 in amino acids: CASSQDPQASSYNEQFF. The CDR3 DNA reads TGTGCCAGCAGCCAAGATCCCCAGGCGAGCTCCTACAATGAGCAGTTCTTC.